One sample yielded the 2 T cell receptor beta chains listed below, sequenced in a study of shared clonotypes between healthy human individuals. Libraries were prepared by immunoSEQ multiplex PCR; TCRdb keeps only in-frame clonotypes and omits some of them. The data contain some 1,100,000 clones, around 82% of them singletons. Material for sequencing was memory CD4+ T cells from PBMCs. Subset denoted: CD45RA-negative fraction. The receptor set was obtained from a man between 18 and 29 years old in good health. Some clones in this sample may be carry-over from other donors' samples.

V and J are TRBV5-8 and TRBJ1-1, with D possibly being TRBD1 (5 bases). Per germline, CDR1 SGHTS and CDR2 YDEGEE. CDR3 size: 12 residues. Trimming took off 1 base at V and 11 bases at J, with 12 bases between the two ends. The CDR3 nucleotides read TGTGCCAGCAGCTTGTGGGGGTCCAAGGCTTTCTTT. Protein sequence: CASSLWGSKAFF.

The chain carries TRBV28 and TRBJ1-4, with 7 bases matching TRBD1. Trimming took 7 bases from V and 3 from J; bases not matched to a gene: 5. CDR3 size: 14 residues. Germline lookup yields CDR1 MDHEN and CDR2 SYDVKM. The CDR3 is CASINRGSNEKLFF. In nucleotides, the CDR3 is TGTGCCAGCATCAACAGGGGATCTAATGAAAAACTGTTTTTT. Variable domain in full (rest from reference TRBV28 and TRBJ1-4): DVKVTQSSRYLVKRTGEKVFLECVQDMDHENMFWYRQDPGLGLRLIYFSYDVKMKEKGDIPEGYSVSREKKERFSLILESASTNQTSMYLCASINRGSNEKLFFGSGTQLSVL.